This TCR beta chain was recorded in a study of blood T cell repertoires in COVID-19. Germline V gives CDR1 SGHDT, CDR2 YYEEEE. This CDR3 has 17 amino acids. V was pared by 6 bases and J by 3 bases, with 8 bases of the junction left unmatched. The repertoire was sequenced with immunoSEQ multiplex PCR; TCRdb's copy has only in-frame clones and lacks some. The sample lists under 350,000 clones; approximately 86% were seen once. This TCR was recovered from a woman between 35 and 50 years old with acute COVID-19. Sequenced: PBMCs or T cells enriched from blood (not recorded which). The chain recombines TRBV5-6 with TRBJ2-4, with 14 bases lining up with TRBD2. CDR3 region: CASMPGLAGVGKNIQYF. CDR3 bases: TGTGCCAGCATGCCGGGACTAGCGGGAGTTGGCAAAAACATTCAGTACTTC.